The 15 T cell receptor beta chains in this list originate from one sample, sequenced in a study of shared T cell receptors in the human thymus. This table comes from immunoSEQ multiplex PCR, and its TCRdb copy is limited to in-frame clones, with some not included. Of about 500,000 clones in the sample, around 78% were seen once. The same data also contributed to another study, on human thymus T cells.

The sample was thymocytes. The receptors here all came from a boy under two years old with a congenital heart defect.

The chain is built from TRBV27 and TRBJ2-1, with 10 positions matching TRBD2. The CDR3 length is 16 residues. Germline V gives CDR1 MNHEY, CDR2 SMNVEV (reference sequence). J lost 7 bases, V lost 3 bases, and 9 bases had no gene match. Here the CDR3 DNA reads TGTGCCAGCAGTTTGTCTGAGCGGGAGGGTGGGAATGAGCAGTTCTTC. Its protein product is CASSLSEREGGNEQFF.

This clone was recorded only once. The chain couples TRBV10-1 to TRBJ1-6, with D possibly TRBD1 on 5 matching bases. From germline, CDR1 is WNHNN and CDR2 SYGVQD (reference sequence). The ends were cut back, 0 bases at V and 7 bases at J, with 10 bases in the middle. This CDR3 comprises 15 residues. The CDR3 spells CASSESQGKNSPLHF. The CDR3 nucleotides are TGCGCCAGCAGTGAGTCGCAGGGAAAGAATTCACCCCTCCACTTT.

J is TRBJ2-6 and V is TRBV15; no reliable D call. Per germline, CDR1 LNHNV and CDR2 YYDKDF (reference sequence). CDR3 length equals 16 residues. Trimming pared 1 base from V and 0 bases from J, leaving 7 bases between. The CDR3 sequence: CATSRGHPSGANVLTF. The CDR3, as DNA: TGTGCCACCAGCAGAGGGCACCCCTCTGGGGCCAACGTCCTGACTTTC. Using reference TRBV15 and TRBJ2-6 for the parts outside the CDR3, the full variable domain is DAMVIQNPRYQVTQFGKPVTLSCSQTLNHNVMYWYQQKSSQAPKLLFHYYDKDFNNEADTPDNFQSRRPNTSFCFLDIRSPGLGDTAMYLCATSRGHPSGANVLTFGAGSRLTVL.

Here the CDR3 DNA reads TGCGCCAGCAGCCTAGCAATCAGGGGGGCCACTGAAGCTTTCTTT. Protein: CASSLAIRGATEAFF. This rearrangement joins TRBV4-1 to TRBJ1-1, with 7 bases matching TRBD1. The germline CDR1 and CDR2 sequences are MGHRA and YSYEKL. The trim removed 4 bases at V and 4 bases at J, leaving 9 bases unmatched. This CDR3 region has 15 residues.

This clone occurred once. The J gene is TRBJ1-5, the V gene TRBV27; a possible D gene is TRBD1 (5 bases). V lost 6 bases to trimming and J lost 5 bases, with 17 bases between them. The CDR3 contains 15 residues. Germline loops: CDR1 MNHEY, CDR2 SMNVEV (reference sequence). The CDR3 DNA sequence: TGTGCCAGCAGCTACCGGGGGAGTTGGGATCAGCCCCAGCATTTT. It yields the protein CASSYRGSWDQPQHF.

This clone was detected only a few times. V and J are TRBV7-6 and TRBJ2-2; TRBD1 matches at 11 bases. Per germline, CDR1 SGHVS and CDR2 FNYEAQ. V lost 5 bases and J lost 3; bases outside the gene matches: 11. The CDR3 totals 18 residues. CDR3 nucleotide sequence: TGTGCCAGCAGCCCAGGCCCGGACAGGGGGCTATACACCGGGGAGCTGTTTTTT. As protein: CASSPGPDRGLYTGELFF.

The CDR3 DNA reads TGTGCCTGGAGTGTTCGGCTAGCGCCTAGCACAGATACGCAGTATTTT. Translated, it gives CAWSVRLAPSTDTQYF. This chain uses TRBV30 with TRBJ2-3; D might be TRBD2 (6 bases). Germline V gene lookup returns CDR1 GTSNPN and CDR2 SVGIG (reference sequence). V was pared by 0 bases and J by 0 bases, with 13 bases between. This CDR3 spans 16 amino acids.

This clone appeared once. This chain joins TRBV11-2 and TRBJ2-3; 13 positions match TRBD2. The germline V gene has CDR1 SGHAT and CDR2 FQNNGV. With 5 bases clipped from V and 3 bases from J, the junction kept 8 bases outside the gene matches. CDR3 length: 17 residues. CDR3 bases: TGTGCCAGCAGCACATGGACTAGCGGGAGTGGGACAGATACGCAGTATTTT. It codes for CASSTWTSGSGTDTQYF.

The V and J genes are TRBV18 and TRBJ1-5; no firm D call. The CDR3 has 16 amino acids. V was pared by 2 bases and J by 6 bases, with 17 bases between. The germline CDR1 and CDR2 sequences are KGHSH and LQKENI. The CDR3 reads CASSPWLIQPCQPQHF. DNA of the CDR3: TGTGCCAGCTCACCATGGCTTATACAACCTTGTCAGCCCCAGCATTTT. Based on the CDR3 plus reference TRBV18 and TRBJ1-5, the full variable domain is NAGVMQNPRHLVRRRGQEARLRCSPMKGHSHVYWYRQLPEEGLKFMVYLQKENIIDESGMPKERFSAEFPKEGPSILRIQQVVRGDSAAYFCASSPWLIQPCQPQHFGDGTRLSIL.

CDR3 amino acids: CASSLETSTRGYEQYF. The DNA of the CDR3 is TGCGCCAGCAGCTTGGAAACCTCAACTAGGGGGTACGAGCAGTACTTC. This rearrangement joins TRBV5-1 to TRBJ2-7, with a tentative D call TRBD1 (6 bases). The germline V gene has CDR1 SGHRS and CDR2 YFSETQ. The CDR3 extends over 16 amino acids. Trimming left V 0 bases short and J 4 bases short, with 17 bases between.

This chain joins TRBV25-1 and TRBJ1-1; a weak D match, TRBD1 (6 bases). From germline, CDR1 is MGHDK and CDR2 SYGVNS. V was trimmed by 4 bases and J by 1 base, leaving 19 bases between them. This CDR3 region has 17 residues. The CDR3 nucleotides read TGTGCCAGCAGTGGCCAAGGGGGACGAGTTTCGAACACTGAAGCTTTCTTT. It codes for CASSGQGGRVSNTEAFF.

The chain is built from TRBV9 and TRBJ2-3; no reliable D call. The CDR3 runs 15 residues. Germline assignment: CDR1 SGDLS and CDR2 YYNGEE. The V and J ends lost 4 bases and 4 bases respectively, with 16 bases between them. CDR3 in amino acids: CASSSQRSGADTQYF. DNA for the CDR3: TGTGCCAGCAGCTCCCAGCGCAGTGGCGCAGATACGCAGTATTTT.

The CDR3 protein is CASSRSGGPAEQYF. CDR3 nucleotides: TGTGCCAGCAGCCGTAGCGGGGGTCCCGCCGAGCAGTACTTC. The chain has TRBV11-2 and TRBJ2-7, with 9 bases fitting TRBD2. There are 14 residues in the CDR3. V dropped 5 bases and J dropped 6; count of bases not matched to a gene: 8. Germline V lookup: CDR1 SGHAT, CDR2 FQNNGV.

This clone was recorded a few times. The CDR3 region has the DNA TGCGCCAGCAGCCAAGACAGGCCGACGGGAGGTGCTAACATTCAGTACTTC. The encoded protein is CASSQDRPTGGANIQYF. V and J are TRBV4-1 and TRBJ2-4, with TRBD2 matching 7 bases. Germline V gene sequence: CDR1 MGHRA, CDR2 YSYEKL. CDR3 length equals 17 residues. Unmatched junction bases numbered 12, after V lost 0 bases and J lost 7 bases.

The J gene is TRBJ2-1, the V gene TRBV2, with D tentatively TRBD2 (6 bases). This CDR3 has 11 residues. Trimming shortened V by 3 bases and J by 10 bases, and 7 bases separated the two germline ends. Per germline, CDR1 SNHLY and CDR2 FYNNEI. CDR3 sequence reads: CASSDGREQFF. CDR3 in DNA: TGTGCCAGCAGTGATGGGAGGGAGCAGTTCTTC.